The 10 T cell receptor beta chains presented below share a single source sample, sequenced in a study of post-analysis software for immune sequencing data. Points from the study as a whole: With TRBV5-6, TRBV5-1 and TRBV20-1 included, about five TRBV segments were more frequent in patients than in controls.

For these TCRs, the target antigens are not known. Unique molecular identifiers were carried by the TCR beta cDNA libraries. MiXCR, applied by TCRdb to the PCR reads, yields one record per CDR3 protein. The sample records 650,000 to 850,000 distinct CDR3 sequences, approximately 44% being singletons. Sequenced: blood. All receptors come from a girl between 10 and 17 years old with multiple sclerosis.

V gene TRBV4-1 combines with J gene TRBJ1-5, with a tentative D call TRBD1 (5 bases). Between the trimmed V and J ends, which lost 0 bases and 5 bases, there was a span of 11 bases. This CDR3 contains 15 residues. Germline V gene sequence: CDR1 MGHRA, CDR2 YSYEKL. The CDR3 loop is CASSQDSRADQPQHF. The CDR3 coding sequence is TGCGCCAGCAGCCAAGATTCCAGGGCCGATCAGCCCCAGCATTTT.

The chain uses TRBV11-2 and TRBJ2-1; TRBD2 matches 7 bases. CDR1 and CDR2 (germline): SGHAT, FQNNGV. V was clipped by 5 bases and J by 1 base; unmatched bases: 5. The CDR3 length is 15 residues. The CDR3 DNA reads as TGTGCCAGCAGCCTCCTACTAGCGTCCTACAATGAGCAGTTCTTC. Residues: CASSLLLASYNEQFF.

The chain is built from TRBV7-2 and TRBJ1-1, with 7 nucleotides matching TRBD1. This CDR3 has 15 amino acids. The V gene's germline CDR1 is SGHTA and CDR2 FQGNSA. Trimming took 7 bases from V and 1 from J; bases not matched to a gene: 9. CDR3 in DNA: TGTGCCAGCACCGATCAAGGACAGGCGAACACTGAAGCTTTCTTT. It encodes CASTDQGQANTEAFF.

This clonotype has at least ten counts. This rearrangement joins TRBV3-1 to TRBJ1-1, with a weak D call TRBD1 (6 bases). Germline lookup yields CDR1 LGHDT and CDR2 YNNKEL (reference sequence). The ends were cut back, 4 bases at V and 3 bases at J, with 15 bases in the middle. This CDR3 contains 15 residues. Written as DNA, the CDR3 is TGTGCCAGCAGCCCTCAGGGGTGGGGTGACACTGAAGCTTTCTTT. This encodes CASSPQGWGDTEAFF.

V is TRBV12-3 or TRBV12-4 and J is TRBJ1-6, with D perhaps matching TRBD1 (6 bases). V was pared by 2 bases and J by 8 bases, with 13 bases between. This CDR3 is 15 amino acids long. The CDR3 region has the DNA TGTGCCAGCAGTTTAAGCCAGGGGTCTTATTCACCCCTCCACTTT. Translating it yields CASSLSQGSYSPLHF.

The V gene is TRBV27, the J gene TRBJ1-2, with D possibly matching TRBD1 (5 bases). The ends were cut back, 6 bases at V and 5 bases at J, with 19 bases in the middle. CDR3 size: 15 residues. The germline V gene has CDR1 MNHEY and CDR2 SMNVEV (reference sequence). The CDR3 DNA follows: TGTGCCAGCAGGAGGTGGATAGGGGATGGATATGGCTACACCTTC. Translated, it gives CASRRWIGDGYGYTF.

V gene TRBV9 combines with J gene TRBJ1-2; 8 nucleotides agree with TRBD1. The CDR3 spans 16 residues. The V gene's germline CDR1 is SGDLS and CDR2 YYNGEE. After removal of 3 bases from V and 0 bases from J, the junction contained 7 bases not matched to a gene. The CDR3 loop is CASSDFPTGANYGYTF. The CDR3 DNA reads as TGTGCCAGCAGCGATTTTCCGACAGGGGCTAACTATGGCTACACCTTC.

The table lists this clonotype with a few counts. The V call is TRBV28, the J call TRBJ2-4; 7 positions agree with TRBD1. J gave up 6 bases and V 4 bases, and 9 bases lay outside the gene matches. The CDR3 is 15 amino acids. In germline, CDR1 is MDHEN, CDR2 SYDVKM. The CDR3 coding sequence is TGTGCCAGCAGTTACTACAGGGGAACGCCAAACATTCAGTACTTC. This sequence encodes CASSYYRGTPNIQYF.

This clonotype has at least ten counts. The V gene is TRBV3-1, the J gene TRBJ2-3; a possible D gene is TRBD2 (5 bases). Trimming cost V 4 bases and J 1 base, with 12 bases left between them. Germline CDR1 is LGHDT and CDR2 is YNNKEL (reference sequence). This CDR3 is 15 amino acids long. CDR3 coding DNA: TGTGCCAGCAGCCTCAGGACTGGCGGCACAGATACGCAGTATTTT. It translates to CASSLRTGGTDTQYF.

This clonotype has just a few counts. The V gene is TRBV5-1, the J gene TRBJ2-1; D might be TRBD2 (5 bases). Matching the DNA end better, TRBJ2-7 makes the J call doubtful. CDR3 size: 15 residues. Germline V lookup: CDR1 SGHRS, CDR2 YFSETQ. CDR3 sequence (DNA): TGCGCCAGCAGGCGGGCGGGTGCAGCGCCGGGAGAGCAGTACTTC. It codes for CASRRAGAAPGEQYF.